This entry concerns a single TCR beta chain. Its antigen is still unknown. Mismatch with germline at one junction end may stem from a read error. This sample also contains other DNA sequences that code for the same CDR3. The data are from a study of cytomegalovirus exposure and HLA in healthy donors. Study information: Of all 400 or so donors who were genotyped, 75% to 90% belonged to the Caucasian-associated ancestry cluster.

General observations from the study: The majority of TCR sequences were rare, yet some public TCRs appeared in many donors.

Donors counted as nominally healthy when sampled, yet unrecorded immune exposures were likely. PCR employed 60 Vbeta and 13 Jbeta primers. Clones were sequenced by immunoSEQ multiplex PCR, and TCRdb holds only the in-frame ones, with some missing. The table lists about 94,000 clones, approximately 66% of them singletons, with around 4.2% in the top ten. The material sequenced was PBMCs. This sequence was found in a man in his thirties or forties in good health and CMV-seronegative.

CDR3 protein: CASSDGSSGTYEQYF. In DNA, the CDR3 is TGCGCCAGCAGTGATGGTAGTAGCGGGACCTACGAGCAGTATTTC. V is TRBV10-1 and J is TRBJ2-7; 8 positions agree with TRBD2. Germline lookup yields CDR1 WNHNN and CDR2 SYGVQD (reference sequence). This CDR3 has 15 amino acids.